This T cell receptor beta chain emerged from a study of T-cell reconstitution after alpha-beta-depleted transplantation in children. This clonotype appeared many times. Preparation of the TCRbeta library used unique molecular identifiers. TCRdb analysed the PCR reads with MiXCR anew, one entry per CDR3 protein. The sample yields 150,000 to 250,000 distinct CDR3 sequences, 13% to 15% seen once. This CDR3 has 16 amino acids. V shed 3 bases and J 6 bases; nucleotides not matched to a gene: 10. The clonotype originates from a human donor who donated a stem cell graft to a child with acute lymphoblastic leukemia. V usage is TRBV12-3 or TRBV12-4 and J usage is TRBJ2-2, with 7 bases lining up with TRBD2. Specimen: PBMCs from the stem cell graft donor, collected from the stem cell graft. The CDR3 loop is CASSLRSSGKAGELFF. In DNA form, the CDR3 reads TGTGCCAGCAGTTTGAGATCGAGCGGGAAGGCCGGGGAGCTGTTTTTT.